This TCR beta chain was sequenced in a study of OX40 agonist ivuxolimab in advanced cancers. Study details: The treatment was a fully human IgG2 OX40 agonist, ivuxolimab. Melanoma, hepatocellular carcinoma, head and neck or renal cell cancer occurred in dose-escalation patients. The study, taken as a whole, reports: The 0.1-3.0 mg/kg partial responders had among the lowest clonal expansion.

With respect to this clone: The antigen remains unidentified.

Profiled with immunoSEQ multiplex PCR; TCRdb holds only in-frame clones, not every one. The sample yields around 47,000 clones, 80% seen once. CDR3 length: 13 amino acids. CDR1 SQVTM and CDR2 ANQGSEA come from the germline V gene. Trimming pared 7 bases from V and 5 bases from J, leaving 17 bases between. The sequencing used CD4+ or CD8+ T cells sorted from blood, collected in a trial of the OX40 agonist ivuxolimab. This chain uses TRBV29-1 with TRBJ2-5, with D maybe TRBD2 (5 bases). The TCR comes from an adult with an advanced solid tumor such as melanoma, head and neck, liver or kidney cancer. The CDR3 loop is CSAEVVRGETQYF. Written as DNA, the CDR3 is TGCAGCGCGGAAGTTGTTCGCGGGGAGACCCAGTACTTC.